The 23 T cell receptor beta chains presented below share a single source sample, sequenced in a study of PD-1 blockade in classical Hodgkin lymphoma. Relapse after autologous stem cell transplantation occurred in every patient, and brentuximab vedotin exposure varied. TCRdb keeps only in-frame clones here, not all; method: immunoSEQ multiplex PCR. The repertoire holds tens of thousands of clones, with 85% to 90% as singletons. Sequencing used peripheral blood mononuclear cells (PBMCs), obtained before the second cycle of nivolumab. The receptors shown here come from a human donor with classical Hodgkin lymphoma.

The V call is TRBV11-1, the J call TRBJ2-7; D possibly matches TRBD1 or TRBD2 (5 bases each). The CDR3 is 19 amino acids. Germline V gene sequence: CDR1 SGHAT, CDR2 FQDESV (reference sequence). Trimming removed 5 bases from V and 2 bases from J, with 28 bases in between. This chain's CDR3 is CASSTERGGVQSSPYEQYF. The CDR3, as DNA: TGTGCCAGCAGCACAGAGAGGGGTGGGGTCCAGTCATCCCCCTACGAGCAGTACTTC.

This clone occurred once. The V gene is TRBV5-1, the J gene TRBJ2-2; D possibly matches TRBD1 or TRBD2 (6 bases each). Trimming pared 0 bases from V and 3 bases from J, leaving 9 bases between. Germline CDR1 is SGHRS and CDR2 is YFSETQ. The CDR3 has 15 amino acids. The CDR3 is CASSLERGDTGELFF. For the CDR3, the DNA is TGCGCCAGCAGCTTGGAGAGGGGGGACACCGGGGAGCTGTTTTTT. The full variable domain, in which reference TRBV5-1 and TRBJ2-2 provide the parts outside the CDR3, is KAGVTQTPRYLIKTRGQQVTLSCSPISGHRSVSWYQQTPGQGLQFLFEYFSETQRNKGNFPGRFSGRQFSNSRSEMNVSTLELGDSALYLCASSLERGDTGELFFGEGSRLTVL.

The chain is built from TRBV19 and TRBJ2-2, with D possibly being TRBD1 or TRBD2 (5 bases each). V lost 8 bases to trimming and J lost 0 bases, with 13 bases between them. Germline CDR1 reads LNHDA; CDR2 reads SQIVND (reference sequence). The CDR3 consists of 15 residues. CDR3: CASRGKGANTGELFF. CDR3 nucleotides: TGTGCCAGTCGGGGTAAAGGGGCGAACACCGGGGAGCTGTTTTTT.

The chain has TRBV27 and TRBJ2-5; D is ambiguous. Trimming took 5 bases from V and 2 from J, leaving 9 bases between them. The CDR3 is 13 amino acids. Germline values: CDR1 MNHEY, CDR2 SMNVEV (reference sequence). Here the CDR3 reads CASSLLGQETQYF. In nucleotides, the CDR3 is TGTGCCAGCAGTCTTCTGGGTCAAGAGACCCAGTACTTC.

The chain combines TRBV5-4 with TRBJ2-2; 7 nucleotides line up with TRBD1. The CDR3 sequence is 14 residues long. With V trimmed by 4 bases and J by 3 bases, 3 bases remained unmatched. Germline CDR1 is SGHNT and CDR2 is YYREEE (reference sequence). The CDR3 DNA reads TGTGCCAGCAGCCTGGACAGGTACACCGGGGAGCTGTTTTTT. Translating it yields CASSLDRYTGELFF.

The chain links TRBV2 to TRBJ2-7, with D tentatively TRBD2 (7 bases). CDR1 is SNHLY, CDR2 FYNNEI, per germline. The CDR3 loop spans 15 amino acids. V was pared by 3 bases and J by 2 bases, with 14 bases between. The CDR3 nucleotides are TGTGCCAGCAGTGAGAGGGGGGGCCCTACCTACGAGCAGTACTTC. It yields the protein CASSERGGPTYEQYF.

The V call is TRBV5-4, the J call TRBJ1-2; TRBD1 aligns across 9 bases. J lost 8 bases, V lost 3 bases, and 5 bases had no gene match. The germline CDR1 and CDR2 sequences are SGHNT and YYREEE (reference sequence). The CDR3 runs to 13 residues. The CDR3 loop reads CASSSTGGGGYTF. CDR3 DNA: TGTGCCAGCAGCTCGACAGGGGGAGGCGGCTACACCTTC.

The chain uses TRBV27 and TRBJ2-7, with 11 nucleotides matching TRBD1. Trimming cost V 3 bases and J 4 bases; bases outside gene matches: 5. The germline gives CDR1 MNHEY, CDR2 SMNVEV (reference sequence). The CDR3 loop spans 15 amino acids. The CDR3 DNA is TGTGCCAGCAGTTTTAGAGGGACAGGGGGATACGAGCAGTACTTC. Its protein product is CASSFRGTGGYEQYF.

This clone appeared once. V and J are TRBV2 and TRBJ2-3; D unresolved. CDR1 and CDR2 (germline): SNHLY, FYNNEI. CDR3 size: 11 residues. The V and J ends lost 7 bases and 4 bases respectively, with 6 bases between them. CDR3: CASKQADTQYF. Here the CDR3 DNA reads TGTGCCAGCAAGCAGGCAGATACGCAGTATTTT.

This chain connects TRBV29-1 to TRBJ2-5; 9 bases align to TRBD1. The junction had 14 bases not matched to a gene; V was cut back by 7 bases and J by 5 bases. This CDR3 has 15 residues. CDR1 is SQVTM, CDR2 ANQGSEA, per germline. DNA for the CDR3: TGCAGCGGTAATGGGCACAGGGGGCCACCGGAGACCCAGTACTTC. Its protein product is CSGNGHRGPPETQYF.

J is TRBJ2-7 and V is TRBV2; D gene unclear. The CDR3 consists of 14 residues. The ends were cut back, 7 bases at V and 3 bases at J, with 16 bases in the middle. Per germline, CDR1 SNHLY and CDR2 FYNNEI. The CDR3 loop reads CASMSPQNFYEQYF. DNA for the CDR3: TGTGCCAGCATGTCTCCTCAAAACTTCTACGAGCAGTACTTC.

The gene calls are TRBV6-4 and TRBJ2-5, with no clear D. This CDR3 is 12 amino acids long. Germline V gene lookup returns CDR1 MRHNA and CDR2 SNTAGT. V shed 8 bases and J shed 2 bases, with 9 bases lying between them. CDR3 sequence reads: CASLSGQETQYF. Written as DNA, the CDR3 is TGTGCCAGCTTATCTGGTCAAGAGACCCAGTACTTC.

This chain links TRBV27 with TRBJ1-5; D might be TRBD1 (6 bases). Per germline, CDR1 MNHEY and CDR2 SMNVEV (reference sequence). Trimming cost V 2 bases and J 0 bases, with 11 bases left between them. The CDR3 has 16 residues. The CDR3 is CASSLTGHYSNQPQHF. For the CDR3, the DNA is TGTGCCAGCAGTTTAACGGGACACTATAGCAATCAGCCCCAGCATTTT.

The CDR3 sequence: CASSEVTGTLAKNIQYF. The CDR3 bases are TGTGCCAGCAGTGAAGTGACAGGGACACTAGCCAAAAACATTCAGTACTTC. The chain couples TRBV6-1 to TRBJ2-4; 7 bases align to TRBD1. The V gene's germline CDR1 is MNHNS and CDR2 SASEGT. The CDR3 has 17 residues. Trimming removed 1 base from V and 0 bases from J; junction bases left unmatched: 6.

The rearrangement joins TRBV29-1 to TRBJ2-5, with 13 bases lining up with TRBD2. After removal of 7 bases from V and 4 bases from J, the junction contained 18 bases not matched to a gene. Looked up from germline, CDR1 is SQVTM and CDR2 is ANQGSEA. The length of the CDR3 is 18 residues. CDR3 sequence: CSGLSLTSGGPWRETQYF. DNA of the CDR3: TGCAGCGGGCTCTCGCTGACTAGCGGGGGGCCGTGGAGAGAGACCCAGTACTTC.

The V and J genes are TRBV7-3 and TRBJ2-1, with a possible D match to TRBD2 (6 bases). The germline V gene encodes CDR1 SGHTA and CDR2 FQGTGA. V was pared by 5 bases and J by 0 bases, with 11 bases between. The CDR3 totals 15 residues. The CDR3 nucleotides read TGTGCCAGCAGCCTTAGCGGAAGCTCCTACAATGAGCAGTTCTTC. It translates to CASSLSGSSYNEQFF.

V gene TRBV18 combines with J gene TRBJ1-5, with D perhaps matching TRBD1 (6 bases). V dropped 4 bases and J dropped 7 bases, with 17 bases sitting between them. This CDR3 is 15 amino acids long. In germline, CDR1 is KGHSH, CDR2 LQKENI. CDR3: CASSQDQGKWQPQHF. In DNA, the CDR3 is TGTGCCAGCTCACAAGACCAGGGGAAGTGGCAGCCCCAGCATTTT.

This chain links TRBV28 with TRBJ1-3; the D gene is possibly TRBD1 (5 bases). This CDR3 comprises 14 residues. Germline assignment: CDR1 MDHEN and CDR2 SYDVKM. V lost 0 bases and J 3 bases, leaving 6 bases between the germline ends. CDR3 in amino acids: CASSLWTVGNTIYF. Here the CDR3 DNA reads TGTGCCAGCAGTTTATGGACAGTTGGAAACACCATATATTTT.

As DNA, the CDR3 is TGTGCCAGCAGTGAGCGGGGGGGACGAACTGAAGCTTTCTTT. As protein: CASSERGGRTEAFF. This chain joins TRBV6-1 and TRBJ1-1; a possible D gene is TRBD1 (5 bases). Germline CDR1 reads MNHNS; CDR2 reads SASEGT. CDR3 length: 14 amino acids. V lost 3 bases and J lost 5, with 13 bases in between.

J is TRBJ2-7 and V is TRBV13; 9 positions agree with TRBD1. J was trimmed by 5 bases and V by 6 bases; bases with no gene match: 5. The CDR3 sequence is 13 residues long. Per germline, CDR1 PRHDT and CDR2 FYEKMQ (reference sequence). This CDR3 is CASRRTGVHEQYF. The DNA for the CDR3 is TGTGCCAGCAGGCGGACAGGGGTCCACGAGCAGTACTTC.

This sequence joins TRBV10-3 and TRBJ2-1; 10 nucleotides agree with TRBD2. This CDR3 comprises 15 residues. J was trimmed by 7 bases and V by 9 bases; bases with no gene match: 12. Germline V lookup: CDR1 ENHRY, CDR2 SYGVKD. The CDR3 nucleotides read TGTGCCATATCAGCGGGAGGGGAAGAAGGGAATGAGCAGTTCTTC. It is translated as CAISAGGEEGNEQFF.

This clone came up once. The chain combines TRBV7-9 with TRBJ2-3; D remains unclear. The V end was cut by 1 base, the J end by 4 bases, with 6 bases between. Germline V gene data show CDR1 as SEHNR and CDR2 as FQNEAQ (reference sequence). This CDR3 has 13 residues. This CDR3 reads CASSLDWADTQYF. The CDR3 bases are TGTGCCAGCAGCTTAGATTGGGCAGATACGCAGTATTTT. Full variable domain (missing parts from reference TRBV7-9 and TRBJ2-3): DTGVSQNPRHKITKRGQNVTFRCDPISEHNRLYWYRQTLGQGPEFLTYFQNEAQLEKSRLLSDRFSAERPKGSFSTLEIQRTEQGDSAMYLCASSLDWADTQYFGPGTRLTVL.

J is TRBJ2-2 and V is TRBV7-9, with 7 bases identical to TRBD2. Trimming took 5 bases from V and 6 from J; bases not matched to a gene: 3. From germline, CDR1 is SEHNR and CDR2 FQNEAQ (reference sequence). CDR3 length equals 13 residues. As DNA, the CDR3 is TGTGCCAGCAGCCCCGGACTAGCCGGGGAGCTGTTTTTT. This codes for CASSPGLAGELFF.